The 14 T cell receptor beta chains listed next were all sequenced from one sample in a study of beta chain features in type 1 diabetes. TCRB transcripts that were expressed got sequenced, as all of the isolated RNA had been reverse transcribed. Sequencing was performed with immunoSEQ multiplex PCR; in TCRdb, only in-frame clones are kept and a portion is missing. The sample carries hundreds of thousands of clones, 15% recorded once. Sequenced: naive CD4+ T cells from blood. The receptor source for this set is a young man in good health.

V is TRBV30 and J is TRBJ1-6; 8 positions match TRBD1. In germline, CDR1 is GTSNPN, CDR2 SVGIG (reference sequence). The CDR3 is 13 residues long. After removal of 5 bases from V and 9 bases from J, the junction contained 6 bases not matched to a gene. The CDR3 here is CAWEDRVGSPLHF. CDR3 nucleotide sequence: TGTGCCTGGGAGGACAGGGTTGGTTCACCCCTCCACTTT.

This clone was counted only a few times. This chain connects TRBV28 to TRBJ2-1; 8 positions agree with TRBD1. V was clipped by 5 bases and J by 2 bases; unmatched bases: 5. The CDR3 length is 15 residues. From germline, CDR1 is MDHEN and CDR2 SYDVKM. Here the CDR3 DNA reads TGTGCCAGCAGTCCCGGACAGGGTGCCTACAATGAGCAGTTCTTC. Its translation: CASSPGQGAYNEQFF.

This clone appeared a few times. The chain is built from TRBV5-1 and TRBJ2-4; 7 bases are shared with TRBD1. Germline V lookup: CDR1 SGHRS, CDR2 YFSETQ. This CDR3 spans 15 amino acids. J was trimmed by 3 bases and V by 0 bases; bases with no gene match: 3. CDR3 protein: CASSLAGTDKNIQYF. The CDR3 nucleotides are TGCGCCAGCAGCTTGGCCGGGACAGACAAAAACATTCAGTACTTC.

This clone was counted between two and nine times. This chain joins TRBV30 and TRBJ1-5, with D hard to call. The CDR3 is 14 amino acids. The V gene's germline CDR1 is GTSNPN and CDR2 SVGIG (reference sequence). V lost 0 bases to trimming and J lost 7 bases, with 13 bases between them. In DNA, the CDR3 is TGTGCCTGGAGTGTACTGGGCTTCGGGCAGCCCCAGCATTTT. This codes for CAWSVLGFGQPQHF.

This clone was counted only a few times. This sequence joins TRBV11-2 and TRBJ2-2; D unresolved. The CDR3 is made up of 14 amino acids. Per germline, CDR1 SGHAT and CDR2 FQNNGV. V lost 0 bases, J lost 4 bases, and 6 bases lay in between. The DNA of the CDR3 is TGTGCCAGCAGCTTAGATTGGATCACCGGGGAGCTGTTTTTT. This codes for CASSLDWITGELFF. Variable domain in full (rest from reference TRBV11-2 and TRBJ2-2): EAGVAQSPRYKIIEKRQSVAFWCNPISGHATLYWYQQILGQGPKLLIQFQNNGVVDDSQLPKDRFSAERLKGVDSTLKIQPAKLEDSAVYLCASSLDWITGELFFGEGSRLTVL.

V usage is TRBV6-5 and J usage is TRBJ1-2; 7 nucleotides align to TRBD1. J was trimmed by 6 bases and V by 2 bases; bases with no gene match: 9. CDR1 is MNHEY and CDR2 is SVGAGI in the germline V gene. The CDR3 has 15 residues. The chain's CDR3 is CASSYQVGTANGYTF. The CDR3, as DNA: TGTGCCAGCAGTTACCAGGTGGGGACAGCGAATGGCTACACCTTC.

On this clone: The sample contains more than one DNA sequence encoding this CDR3. CDR3 protein: CASSPRTGGASGANVLTF. In DNA form, the CDR3 reads TGTGCCAGCAGCCCCCGGACAGGGGGCGCGTCTGGGGCCAACGTCCTGACTTTC. The chain joins TRBV9 to TRBJ2-6; TRBD1 aligns across 11 bases. CDR1 SGDLS and CDR2 YYNGEE come from the germline V gene. The junction had 7 bases not matched to a gene; V was cut back by 4 bases and J by 1 base. The CDR3 is made up of 18 amino acids.

CDR3 protein: CASTRGTYNEQFF. CDR3 sequence (DNA): TGTGCCAGCACCCGGGGGACCTACAATGAGCAGTTCTTC. The chain is built from TRBV28 and TRBJ2-1; weak D call: TRBD2 (6 bases). This CDR3 is built from 13 residues. Germline lookup yields CDR1 MDHEN and CDR2 SYDVKM. Trimming took 7 bases from V and 2 from J, leaving 9 bases between them.

A few counts support this clone. This chain connects TRBV7-2 to TRBJ2-7; 8 bases map to TRBD1. The J segment lost 4 bases and the V segment lost 5 bases, leaving 10 bases of the junction unmatched. The germline V gene encodes CDR1 SGHTA and CDR2 FQGNSA. The CDR3 is made up of 15 amino acids. The CDR3 DNA is TGTGCCAGCAGCAAAGACCAGGGGGCGAGGTACGAGCAGTACTTC. Amino acids: CASSKDQGARYEQYF.

The chain joins TRBV7-9 to TRBJ2-5; D might be TRBD1 or TRBD2, each matching 5 bases. In germline, CDR1 is SEHNR, CDR2 FQNEAQ (reference sequence). This CDR3 contains 16 residues. The germline V and J ends were trimmed by 1 base and 5 bases, with 17 bases remaining between them. CDR3 region: CASSLVGDPQKETQYF. The CDR3 DNA sequence: TGTGCCAGCAGCTTAGTCGGGGACCCCCAGAAGGAGACCCAGTACTTC.

This clone has more than one count but fewer than ten. V gene TRBV6-1 combines with J gene TRBJ1-4; no clear D gene. Trimming removed 6 bases at V and 0 bases at J, with 5 bases between. Germline assignment: CDR1 MNHNS and CDR2 SASEGT. The CDR3 spans 13 residues. This chain's CDR3 is CASRAPTNEKLFF. In nucleotides, the CDR3 is TGTGCCAGCAGGGCACCAACTAATGAAAAACTGTTTTTT.

V gene TRBV5-6 combines with J gene TRBJ1-3, with D unclear. From germline, CDR1 is SGHDT and CDR2 YYEEEE. V was cut by 4 bases and J by 1 base, with 15 bases left in between. The CDR3 contains 16 residues. The CDR3 spells CASSPRSTFSGNTIYF. As DNA, the CDR3 is TGTGCCAGCAGCCCCCGGTCTACCTTTTCTGGAAACACCATATATTTT.

The V gene is TRBV7-3, the J gene TRBJ2-5, with 9 positions matching TRBD2. The CDR3 is 16 residues long. Germline V gene lookup returns CDR1 SGHTA and CDR2 FQGTGA. V was pared by 6 bases and J by 5 bases, with 13 bases of the junction left unmatched. CDR3 in DNA: TGTGCCAGCAGTCCATCGCCCAGCGGGGGGCACGAGACCCAGTACTTC. Amino acid sequence: CASSPSPSGGHETQYF.

This clone came up a few times. The V gene is TRBV7-2, the J gene TRBJ1-1; perhaps TRBD1 as D (6 bases). V dropped 7 bases and J dropped 7 bases, with 19 bases sitting between them. Germline V CDR1 and CDR2: SGHTA, FQGNSA. CDR3 size: 14 residues. CDR3 nucleotide sequence: TGTGCCAGCATCACGGACAGCCGATTCCGTGAAGCTTTCTTT. Amino acid sequence: CASITDSRFREAFF. The full variable domain, its missing parts supplied by reference TRBV7-2 and TRBJ1-1, is GAGVSQSPSNKVTEKGKDVELRCDPISGHTALYWYRQSLGQGLEFLIYFQGNSAPDKSGLPSDRFSAERTGGSVSTLTIQRTQQEDSAVYLCASITDSRFREAFFGQGTRLTVV.